This TCR beta chain was documented in a study of shared T cell receptors in the human thymus. The data were produced by immunoSEQ multiplex PCR, yet TCRdb's version contains in-frame clones alone and is incomplete. The table lists 600,000 to 900,000 clones, approximately 85% of them singletons. Germline assignment: CDR1 SEHNR and CDR2 FQNEAQ (reference sequence). This CDR3 region has 14 residues. The germline V and J ends were trimmed by 5 bases and 5 bases, with 12 bases remaining between them. These records were also assigned to another study, of human thymus T cells. According to that study: Thymus pieces cut out during corrective heart surgery were the tissue that was used.

Specimen: thymocytes. The TCR was taken from a girl less than two years old with a congenital heart defect. The rearrangement joins TRBV7-9 to TRBJ1-4; a weak D match, TRBD1 (6 bases). The CDR3 loop reads CASSPGAKNEKLFF. DNA of the CDR3: TGTGCCAGCAGCCCAGGGGCGAAGAATGAAAAACTGTTTTTT.